This T cell receptor (beta chain) was observed in a study of shared clonotypes between healthy human individuals. For this clone: The antigen is undetermined.

Study-level results: What limited the represented genetic and exposure-history diversity was the small number of donors.

Using immunoSEQ multiplex PCR, the repertoire was profiled, and TCRdb retains in-frame clones only, with some absent. The data show roughly 720,000 clones, with roughly 91% seen just once and 34% held by the top ten. This clonotype was sampled from a man aged 18 to 29 in good health. Some clones in this sample may be carry-over from other donors' samples. Sequenced: memory CD8+ T cells from PBMCs. Specified subset: CD45RO+ cells pooled with CCR7-negative TemRA cells.

Written as DNA, the CDR3 is TGTGCCTGGAGTGACCTCGACAGGGGAGACACTGAAGCTTTCTTT. Protein sequence: CAWSDLDRGDTEAFF. The chain links TRBV30 to TRBJ1-1; the match to TRBD1 covers 8 bases. The CDR3 extends over 15 amino acids. Germline CDR1 and CDR2: GTSNPN and SVGIG (reference sequence). V trimming: 1 base; J trimming: 3 bases; junction bases outside the gene matches: 7.